These 21 T cell receptor beta chains were sequenced from one sample in a study of T-cell reconstitution after alpha-beta-depleted transplantation in children. Preparation of the TCRbeta library involved a method that used unique molecular identifiers. TCRdb processed the PCR reads anew with MiXCR; each CDR3 protein has one entry. The sample lists around 120,000 distinct CDR3 sequences; 20% to 25% were seen once. Here the sequenced sample was PBMCs, mostly from graft donor cells, taken 180 days after TCRalphabeta/CD19-depleted stem cell transplant. The receptors derive from a male patient aged 2 to 9 who had a stem cell transplant for chronic granulomatous disease, so the T cells may come from the graft donor.

This clonotype appeared a few times. This chain uses TRBV29-1 with TRBJ1-1; 7 bases map to TRBD1. The CDR3 extends over 14 amino acids. Germline V CDR1 and CDR2: SQVTM, ANQGSEA. V shed 8 bases, J shed 0 bases, and the junction held 9 bases outside the gene matches. This CDR3 is CSSGATGLNTEAFF. The CDR3 DNA is TGCAGCTCGGGGGCGACAGGGTTGAACACTGAAGCTTTCTTT. The full variable domain, rest sourced from reference TRBV29-1 and TRBJ1-1, is SAVISQKPSRDICQRGTSLTIQCQVDSQVTMMFWYRQQPGQSLTLIATANQGSEATYESGFVIDKFPISRPNLTFSTLTVSNMSPEDSSIYLCSSGATGLNTEAFFGQGTRLTVV.

The V gene is TRBV12-3 or TRBV12-4, the J gene TRBJ2-7, with 14 nucleotides matching TRBD2. Unmatched junction bases numbered 15, after V lost 7 bases and J lost 7 bases. The CDR3 spans 17 residues. In DNA, the CDR3 is TGTGCCAGCACGGCTCTGATCGGGACTAGCGGGAGAACGGAGCAGTACTTC. Translation: CASTALIGTSGRTEQYF.

This clonotype was observed a few times. This chain joins TRBV5-5 and TRBJ2-7, with 9 bases that match TRBD1. This CDR3 spans 13 amino acids. The V and J ends lost 5 bases and 3 bases, in that order; junction bases with no gene match: 3. Germline CDR1 and CDR2: SGHKS and YYEKEE (reference sequence). CDR3 nucleotide sequence: TGTGCCAGCAGTACGACAGGGGGCTACGAGCAGTACTTC. Translation gives CASSTTGGYEQYF.

DNA of the CDR3: TGTGCCAGCAGCCGGACAGGGGGGAATTCACCCCTCCACTTT. This translates into CASSRTGGNSPLHF. The chain employs TRBV6-1 and TRBJ1-6; TRBD1 aligns across 10 bases. Germline V gives CDR1 MNHNS, CDR2 SASEGT. The CDR3 totals 14 residues. V lost 6 bases to trimming and J lost 7 bases; unmatched junction nucleotides: 3.

A remark on this clonotype: A much larger clone differs from this one at a single base, so this may be a read error. In this CDR3 the conserved last residue, phenylalanine or tryptophan, is missing, so a read error is likely. The V gene is TRBV29-1, the J gene TRBJ2-5; 8 nucleotides agree with TRBD1. Germline V gene sequence: CDR1 SQVTM, CDR2 ANQGSEA. This CDR3 is built from 14 residues. V lost 3 bases and J lost 6; bases outside the gene matches: 9. The chain's CDR3 is CSVDRGQIVKTQYS. CDR3 in DNA: TGCAGCGTTGACAGGGGGCAGATCGTGAAGACCCAGTACTCC.

This clonotype occurred many times. The chain joins TRBV18 to TRBJ2-7; D gene unclear. V dropped 0 bases and J dropped 4 bases, with 4 bases sitting between them. This CDR3 region has 12 residues. Germline V gives CDR1 KGHSH, CDR2 LQKENI. CDR3 DNA: TGTGCCAGCTCACCACCAGGGTACGAGCAGTACTTC. This translates into CASSPPGYEQYF.

The sample holds a few counts of this clonotype. The chain couples TRBV7-9 to TRBJ1-6, with 7 bases lining up with TRBD1. V gave up 5 bases and J gave up 9 bases; unmatched junction bases: 4. From germline, CDR1 is SEHNR and CDR2 FQNEAQ (reference sequence). The CDR3 consists of 13 residues. The CDR3 region is CASSGRTGSPLHF. As DNA, the CDR3 is TGTGCCAGCAGCGGGCGGACAGGTTCACCCCTCCACTTT.

The sample holds many counts of this clonotype. The chain employs TRBV12-3 or TRBV12-4 and TRBJ1-1, with a tentative D call TRBD1 (5 bases). V gave up 4 bases and J gave up 4 bases, with 10 bases separating them. The CDR3 is made up of 13 amino acids. CDR3: CASSSDSGTEAFF. The CDR3 DNA is TGTGCCAGCAGTTCAGACAGCGGCACTGAAGCTTTCTTT.

This clonotype has a handful of counts. The chain carries TRBV7-2 and TRBJ2-2, with TRBD1 matching over 7 bases. The CDR3 totals 14 residues. Germline CDR1 is SGHTA and CDR2 is FQGNSA. Trimming took 1 base from V and 7 from J; bases not matched to a gene: 3. CDR3 amino acids: CASSLVRGNGELFF. In DNA, the CDR3 is TGTGCCAGCAGCTTAGTCAGGGGGAACGGGGAGCTGTTTTTT.

In this sample, this clonotype turned up a few times. The junction does not match germline at one end; this may be a read error. The V and J genes are TRBV29-1 and TRBJ2-4; 9 nucleotides line up with TRBD2. CDR1 SQVTM and CDR2 ANQGSEA come from the germline V gene. The CDR3 runs 12 residues. The CDR3 DNA is TGCAGCGTTGATACAGCGGGGGGACGGAGGGACTTC. Encoded protein: CSVDTAGGRRDF.

There are a few counts of this clonotype. The chain couples TRBV5-5 to TRBJ2-7; D is possibly TRBD2 (6 bases). Trimming stripped 4 bases from V and 3 bases from J, with 14 bases between. Germline V gives CDR1 SGHKS, CDR2 YYEKEE (reference sequence). CDR3 size: 14 residues. The CDR3 coding sequence is TGTGCCAGCAGCCTCGCGGGGATTTTCTACGAGCAGTACTTC. This codes for CASSLAGIFYEQYF.

V and J are TRBV7-2 and TRBJ2-1; possible D gene TRBD2, 5 bases. With 1 base removed from V and 5 bases from J, the gap between germline ends came to 15 bases. The length of the CDR3 is 16 residues. The germline CDR1 and CDR2 sequences are SGHTA and FQGNSA. CDR3 residues: CASSLVIGLLDNEQFF. The CDR3 bases are TGTGCCAGCAGCTTAGTGATAGGACTGCTTGACAATGAGCAGTTCTTC.

The gene calls are TRBV29-1 and TRBJ2-7; 7 bases are shared with TRBD1. Per germline, CDR1 SQVTM and CDR2 ANQGSEA. This CDR3 comprises 16 residues. V was clipped by 1 base and J by 6 bases; unmatched bases: 15. The CDR3 loop is CSVEVRGTATRSEQYF. The CDR3 DNA reads TGCAGCGTTGAAGTTAGAGGGACAGCCACCCGGAGCGAGCAGTACTTC.

This sequence joins TRBV5-1 and TRBJ2-7, with 7 bases identical to TRBD1. CDR1 is SGHRS and CDR2 is YFSETQ in the germline V gene. V shed 5 bases, J shed 3 bases, and the junction held 8 bases outside the gene matches. The CDR3 is 14 residues long. This CDR3 is CASRAGTAYYEQYF. The CDR3 DNA reads as TGCGCCAGCAGGGCCGGGACAGCCTACTACGAGCAGTACTTC.

The genes are TRBV12-3 or TRBV12-4 and TRBJ1-2; D is possibly TRBD1 (5 bases). Between the trimmed V and J ends, which lost 1 base and 4 bases, there was a span of 10 bases. The CDR3 runs 14 residues. The CDR3 region has the DNA TGTGCCAGCAGTTTAGGAGCAGGGAGCTATGGCTACACCTTC. Its protein product is CASSLGAGSYGYTF.

This clonotype was picked up many times. V usage is TRBV6-1 and J usage is TRBJ2-1; unclear D gene. The CDR3 is made up of 12 amino acids. Germline V lookup: CDR1 MNHNS, CDR2 SASEGT. V lost 6 bases, J lost 4 bases, and 7 bases lay in between. The CDR3 bases are TGTGCCAGCAGCGGCAGTTACAATGAGCAGTTCTTC. It encodes CASSGSYNEQFF.

This clonotype was detected a few times. The rearrangement links TRBV7-2 to TRBJ2-1, with 9 bases lining up with TRBD2. V was clipped by 3 bases and J by 7 bases; unmatched bases: 13. The CDR3 length is 17 residues. The germline gives CDR1 SGHTA, CDR2 FQGNSA. The CDR3 sequence: CASSFGLGGAGGNEQFF. CDR3 DNA: TGTGCCAGCAGCTTCGGTTTAGGAGGGGCGGGAGGGAATGAGCAGTTCTTC.

The table lists this clonotype with many counts. This chain links TRBV20-1 with TRBJ2-1, with D unresolved. The V gene lost 5 bases and the J gene lost 3 bases, with 8 bases spanning the gap. This CDR3 spans 12 amino acids. Germline CDR1 is DFQATT and CDR2 is SNEGSKA (reference sequence). CDR3 amino acids: CSAQDVYNEQFF. DNA for the CDR3: TGCAGTGCTCAGGACGTCTACAATGAGCAGTTCTTC.

This clonotype was counted at least ten times. This chain connects TRBV20-1 to TRBJ2-3; D perhaps matches TRBD1 (6 bases). This CDR3 contains 14 residues. The V end was cut by 1 base, the J end by 2 bases, with 10 bases between. The V gene's germline CDR1 is DFQATT and CDR2 SNEGSKA (reference sequence). CDR3 loop: CSARVEGVTDTQYF. CDR3 coding DNA: TGCAGTGCTAGAGTCGAGGGGGTCACAGATACGCAGTATTTT.

This clonotype was counted at least ten times. The V call is TRBV7-3, the J call TRBJ2-6, with D possibly TRBD1 on 5 matching bases. The V and J ends lost 6 bases and 0 bases respectively, with 15 bases between them. The CDR3 loop spans 17 amino acids. Germline V lookup: CDR1 SGHTA, CDR2 FQGTGA. The CDR3 region is CASSPLSGISGANVLTF. The CDR3 DNA is TGTGCCAGCAGTCCCCTCTCAGGGATCTCTGGGGCCAACGTCCTGACTTTC.

The table lists this clonotype with a few counts. Given a much more abundant clone one base away, this may be a read error. The chain joins TRBV27 to TRBJ2-2; D not certain. V was shortened by 2 bases and J by 8 bases, with 3 bases between the two germline ends. The V gene's germline CDR1 is MNHEY and CDR2 SMNVEV (reference sequence). The CDR3 has 11 residues. DNA for the CDR3: TGTGCCAGCAGTTTACGGGGGGAGCTGTTTTTT. Protein sequence: CASSLRGELFF.